Below, one TCR beta chain is given with its context. Its specific antigen is unknown. Qualities for individual bases were not recorded, and no much larger clone is one base off. V loses 3 bases of germline sequence and J loses 2 bases, and the interval between the two ends is 9 bases. CDR1 MGHDK and CDR2 SYGVNS are derived from the germline V gene. The cysteine opens and the phenylalanine closes a CDR3 of 14 amino acids. The only DNA kept is the CDR3, 42 bases in frame from the first base. The sample comes from a study of T cells in localized non-small cell lung cancer (dated by TCRdb to 2020 to 2022). A note on the overall study: T cell repertoires of 236 early-stage NSCLC patients were analyzed, with tumors being compared against uninvolved tumor-adjacent lungs. The cohort comprised roughly 220 treatment-naïve NSCLC patients with resected, localized lung tumors. Of the NSCLC patients, about 130 were male and approximately 99 were female, and the mean age was approximately 66 years.

At diagnosis, tumor, uninvolved tumor-adjacent lung and peripheral blood were collected and then preserved as a mix of FFPE and fresh-frozen material. Blood samples were analyzed as peripheral blood mononuclear cells for TCR repertoire profiling. TCR beta CDR3 regions were sequenced from DNA using the immunoSEQ Assay. On the authors' methods: T cell density was computed as TCR beta template counts normalized to usable DNA estimated by amplifying housekeeping genes. Richness was estimated using the preseqR package, with extrapolation to 400,000 templates for PBMC samples and to 120,000 templates for tissue samples. Clonality was defined by subtracting Pielou's evenness from one. To identify tissue-enriched TCRs, differential abundance testing was run on productive amino-acid clonotypes with a minimum total count of 5 and an alpha of 0.1. The Jaccard Index and the Morisita Overlap Index were used to quantify repertoire overlap between compartments. GLIPH grouped TCR beta CDR3s together with public tetramer-defined viral CDR3s, and a viral motif had to include at least three viral sequences and also show V-gene enrichment. The source is immuneACCESS, and TCRdb retained only in-frame sequences with V and J called. Part of the clones is not carried over; for the studies checked, unresolved V genes explain less than half of this, and the remainder is unexplained. The DNA was the basis for D and trimming; V, J and clone size are from that table. The sample data list about 33,000 clones, and about 90% of these were observed just once. Of the sample, about 17% is held by the ten largest clones.

Overall results and qualifications from the work: Higher blood T cell density associated with longer overall survival, while higher adjacent-lung clonality associated with shorter survival. Because multi-region tumor sequencing was not performed, intratumor heterogeneity could not be ruled out. Of the top 100 tumor clones, a median of roughly 56 were detected in paired uninvolved adjacent lung; over 25 were also among that lung's top 100. Since the design was exploratory, TCR variables were selected using unadjusted p-values with no false-discovery rate correction. Uninvolved tumor-adjacent lung showed the highest T cell clonality, higher than tumor, which suggests more focused antigenic responses in the adjacent lung.

The source is a man between 40 and 70 years old with stage III lung adenocarcinoma. The input for sequencing was peripheral blood mononuclear cells, taken before any cancer treatment. The rearranged segments are TRBV25-1 and TRBJ2-3; the D gene is not confidently resolved. The CDR3 here reads CASSDAVLTDTQYF. The nucleotide sequence reads TGTGCCAGCAGTGATGCGGTTCTCACAGATACGCAGTATTTT.